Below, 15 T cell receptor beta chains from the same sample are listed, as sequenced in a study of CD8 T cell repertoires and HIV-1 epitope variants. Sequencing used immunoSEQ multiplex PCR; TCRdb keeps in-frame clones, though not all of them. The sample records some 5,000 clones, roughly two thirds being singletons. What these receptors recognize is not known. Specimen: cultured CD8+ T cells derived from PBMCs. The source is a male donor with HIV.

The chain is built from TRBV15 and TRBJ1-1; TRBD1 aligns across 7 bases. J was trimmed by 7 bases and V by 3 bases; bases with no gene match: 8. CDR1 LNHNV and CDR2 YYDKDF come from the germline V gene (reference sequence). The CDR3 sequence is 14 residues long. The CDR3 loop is CATSRSRGTDEAFF. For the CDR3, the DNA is TGTGCCACCAGCAGGTCCCGTGGGACAGATGAAGCTTTCTTT.

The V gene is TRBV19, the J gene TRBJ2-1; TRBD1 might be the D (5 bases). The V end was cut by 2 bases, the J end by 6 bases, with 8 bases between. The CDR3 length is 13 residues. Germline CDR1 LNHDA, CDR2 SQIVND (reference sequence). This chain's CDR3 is CASSIQGFNEQFF. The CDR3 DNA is TGTGCCAGTAGTATACAGGGATTCAATGAGCAGTTCTTC.

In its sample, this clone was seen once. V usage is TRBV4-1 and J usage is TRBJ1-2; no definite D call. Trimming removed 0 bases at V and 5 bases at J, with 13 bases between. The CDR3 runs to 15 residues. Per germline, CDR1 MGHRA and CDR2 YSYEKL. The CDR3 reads CASSQDRDGRYGYTF. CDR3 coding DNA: TGCGCCAGCAGCCAAGATCGCGACGGACGGTATGGCTACACCTTC.

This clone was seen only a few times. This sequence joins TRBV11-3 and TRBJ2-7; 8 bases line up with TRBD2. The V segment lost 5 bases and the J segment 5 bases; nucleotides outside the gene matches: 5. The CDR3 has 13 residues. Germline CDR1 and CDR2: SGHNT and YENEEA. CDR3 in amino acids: CASSPAGDHEQYF. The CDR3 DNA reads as TGTGCCAGCAGCCCAGCGGGAGACCACGAGCAGTACTTC.

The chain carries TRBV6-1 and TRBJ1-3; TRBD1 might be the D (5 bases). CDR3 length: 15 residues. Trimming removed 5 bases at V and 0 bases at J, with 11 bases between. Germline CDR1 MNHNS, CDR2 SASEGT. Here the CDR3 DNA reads TGTGCCAGCAGTCTAGACAGCTTCTCTGGAAACACCATATATTTT. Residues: CASSLDSFSGNTIYF.

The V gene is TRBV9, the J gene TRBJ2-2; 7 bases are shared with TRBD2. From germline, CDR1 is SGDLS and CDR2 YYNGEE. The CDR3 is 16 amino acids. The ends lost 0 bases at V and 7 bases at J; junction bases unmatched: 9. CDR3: CASSVEPGGFGGELFF. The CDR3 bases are TGTGCCAGCAGCGTAGAGCCCGGGGGGTTTGGCGGGGAGCTGTTTTTT.

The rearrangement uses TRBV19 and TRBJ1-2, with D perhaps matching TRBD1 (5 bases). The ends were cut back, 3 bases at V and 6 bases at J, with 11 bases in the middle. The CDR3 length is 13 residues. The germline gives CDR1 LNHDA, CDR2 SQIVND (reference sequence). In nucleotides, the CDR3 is TGTGCCAGTAGTATCCCCAGGGTTGATGGCTACACCTTC. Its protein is CASSIPRVDGYTF.

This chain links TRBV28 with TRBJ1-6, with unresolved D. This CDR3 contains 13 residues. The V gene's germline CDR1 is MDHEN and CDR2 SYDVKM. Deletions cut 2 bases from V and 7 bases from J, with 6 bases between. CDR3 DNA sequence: TGTGCCAGCAGTTTAGTGAGGAATTCACCCCTCCACTTT. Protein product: CASSLVRNSPLHF.

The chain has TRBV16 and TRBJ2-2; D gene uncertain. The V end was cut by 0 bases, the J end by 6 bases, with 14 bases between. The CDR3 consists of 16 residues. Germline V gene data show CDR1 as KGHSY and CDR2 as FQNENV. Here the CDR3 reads CASSQSKSRAAGELFF. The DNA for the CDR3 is TGTGCCAGCAGCCAATCAAAGTCCCGGGCCGCCGGGGAGCTGTTTTTT.

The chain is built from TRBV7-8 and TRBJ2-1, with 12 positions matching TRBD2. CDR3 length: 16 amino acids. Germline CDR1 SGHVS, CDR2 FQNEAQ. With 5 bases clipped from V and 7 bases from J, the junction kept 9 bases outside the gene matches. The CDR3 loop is CASSHGRLAGANEQFF. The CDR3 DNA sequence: TGTGCCAGCAGCCATGGCCGACTAGCGGGGGCAAATGAGCAGTTCTTC.

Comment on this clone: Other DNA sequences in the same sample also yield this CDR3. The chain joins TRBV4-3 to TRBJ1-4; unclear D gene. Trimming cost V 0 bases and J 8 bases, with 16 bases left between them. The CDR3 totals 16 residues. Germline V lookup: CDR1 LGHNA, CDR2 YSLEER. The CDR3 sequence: CASSQDGVGVREKLFF. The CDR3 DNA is TGCGCCAGCAGCCAAGATGGGGTGGGAGTCCGGGAAAAACTGTTTTTT.

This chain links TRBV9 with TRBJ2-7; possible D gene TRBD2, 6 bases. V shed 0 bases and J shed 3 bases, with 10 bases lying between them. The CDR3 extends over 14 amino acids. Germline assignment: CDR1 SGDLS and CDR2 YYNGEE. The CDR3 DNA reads TGTGCCAGCAGCGTAGGCGGGGCCCTCTACGAGCAGTACTTC. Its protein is CASSVGGALYEQYF.

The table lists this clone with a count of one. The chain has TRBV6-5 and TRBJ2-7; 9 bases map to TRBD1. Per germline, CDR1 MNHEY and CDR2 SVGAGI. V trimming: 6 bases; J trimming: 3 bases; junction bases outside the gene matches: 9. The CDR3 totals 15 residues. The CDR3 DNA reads TGTGCCAGCAGCATAAGCCCGGGACAGGGCTACGAGCAGTACTTC. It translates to CASSISPGQGYEQYF.

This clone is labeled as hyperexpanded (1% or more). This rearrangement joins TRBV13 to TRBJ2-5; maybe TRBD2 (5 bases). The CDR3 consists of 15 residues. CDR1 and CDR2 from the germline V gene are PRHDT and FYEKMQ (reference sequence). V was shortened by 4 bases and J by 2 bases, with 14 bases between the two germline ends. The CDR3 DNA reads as TGTGCCAGCAGCTCCGCCGGGATAGATCAAGAGACCCAGTACTTC. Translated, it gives CASSSAGIDQETQYF.

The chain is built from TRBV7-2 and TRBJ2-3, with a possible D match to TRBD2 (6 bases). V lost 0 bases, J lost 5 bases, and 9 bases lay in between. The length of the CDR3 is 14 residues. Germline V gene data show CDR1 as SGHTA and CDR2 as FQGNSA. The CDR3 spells CASSLAGGGDTQYF. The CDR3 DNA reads TGTGCCAGCAGCTTAGCGGGGGGAGGAGATACGCAGTATTTT.